Included here is one TCR beta chain sequence, with context. The antigen it binds to is not known. The record has no base qualities; no much larger clone is one base away. These data come from a study of cytomegalovirus exposure and HLA in healthy donors (dated by TCRdb to about 2017). As for the study more broadly: An earlier analysis of approximately 600 of the donors reported approximately 290 Gb of sequence data and more than 90 million unique TCR beta sequences from 150 million to 200 million T cells. The study combined high-throughput TCR immunosequencing, statistical association of individual TCRs with disease status, and machine learning to predict cytomegalovirus infection status. To decide whether each TCR beta V gene segment behaved as functional or pseudogenic, an earlier analysis of some 600 of the donors relied on high-throughput TCR beta sequencing. Donor age, sex, ethnicity and CMV serostatus were collected together with the repertoire data. An early release covering 550 to 650 HLA-typed donors comprised 250 to 350 gigabases of sequencing data and some 79 million unique TCR sequences. Five DR-DQ haplotypes were handled as single units for association and clustering, since linkage in the cohort was strong. In a later genetic analysis, genome-wide SNP genotypes for about 65% of the 666 donors were used, and that subset was treated as a discovery cohort. All discovery cohort repertoires had been generated on a single sequencing platform. The study aimed to test whether signatures of past pathogen exposure could be identified by cataloging public T cell receptors. In addition to the first cohort of 500 to 850 subjects, a separate validation cohort of 120 different subjects was used. To study patterns of TCR occurrence, a later analysis re-analyzed previously published TCR beta repertoires from 666 donors and added high-resolution HLA genotyping. The number of typed donors differed by locus: about 629-640 for A, B, C, DRB1 and DQB1; 522 for DQA1; roughly 600 for DPA1; and around 470 for DPB1. Across 398 genotyped donors of the cohort, an average of approximately 240,000 unique TCR beta nucleotide sequences per donor were sequenced, and around 19% of those sequences were non-productive. Rather than drawing on any new phenotypic data, the later analysis identified candidate immune exposures from TCR beta sequences and the way those sequences occurred across donors. Of the 398 genotyped donors, 81% were placed in the genetic ancestry cluster associated with self-reported Caucasian donors. Both class I and class II loci were covered by HLA typing, at four-digit resolution. The T cell repertoires of 666 subjects were profiled by immunosequencing and related to cytomegalovirus serostatus.

Reading the germline V gene gives CDR1 MGHDK and CDR2 SYGVNS. Spanning cysteine to phenylalanine, the CDR3 consists of 15 amino acids. The DNA shown is the 45-base CDR3, in frame from base 1. V is shortened by 6 bases, J by 2 bases, and the region joining them spans 15 bases. Library preparation used the immunoSEQ multiplex PCR assay. For the multiplex PCR, a mixture combining 60 forward primers for TCR Vbeta segments and 13 reverse primers for TCR Jbeta segments was used. The CDR3 region of rearranged TCR beta genes was amplified from genomic DNA with a multiplex PCR assay. The amplified TCR beta libraries were sequenced on the Illumina HiSeq System as 87-base-pair reads. Regarding the original processing steps: A later analysis tallied 75 million to 85 million unique TCR beta chains across the 610 or so repertoires, and about 10 million of those chains were shared by two or more donors. Raw reads were error-corrected and collapsed into unique sequences by a nearest-neighbor algorithm in which closely related sequences were merged to remove PCR and sequencing errors. V, D and J gene segments were assigned by aligning CDR3 sequences to IMGT reference sequences. For a sequence to be retained, at least a six-nucleotide match to both a V gene segment and a J gene segment was required. A rearrangement was called productive if the CDR3 had no stop codons and remained in frame with V and J, and every other rearrangement was called non-productive. Following IMGT convention, CDR3 was defined as the stretch from the second conserved V-encoded cysteine to the conserved J-encoded phenylalanine. The earlier analysis of 450 to 750 of the donors excluded any sequence lacking an unambiguous match to a single V gene segment. In an earlier analysis of 587 of the donors, V segments were called functional above 56.7% productive rearrangements and were called segregating when the between-donor standard deviation exceeded 5%. A statistical classification framework was built to diagnose cytomegalovirus status from the catalog of TCR beta chain sequences. In a later analysis, TCR nucleotide sequences were compared against IMGT/GENE-DB human TR gene sequences so that V and J genes could be assigned. Using the TCRdist pipeline, a later analysis assigned CDR3 sequences along with most-parsimonious VDJ recombination scenarios. In a later analysis, every TCR beta chain was defined by the combination of its CDR3 amino acid sequence and its V-gene family, and reads without a unique V-gene family were dropped. A later analysis removed 550 to 700 highly shared, low-generation-probability nucleotide sequences to deal with suspected cross-contamination and a sequencing artifact. In a later analysis, a clonal expansion index was calculated for each public chain from normalized within-repertoire ranks of inferred template counts. In a later analysis, generation probabilities were computed using a VDJ recombination model fitted to out-of-frame rearrangements, and the results were checked against IGoR. In a later analysis, hypergeometric tests were used to score TCR-TCR, TCR-HLA and TCR-CMV co-occurrence, with a repertoire-size bias correction applied to TCR pairs. In a later analysis, false discovery rates were estimated by permuting HLA or CMV assignments 20 times. A later analysis grouped co-occurring TCRs with DBSCAN, adding TCRdist sequence similarity when clustering within HLA-allele-positive subsets. Repertoires with fewer than 30,000 or more than 120,000 public chains, plus five repertoires with anomalous nucleotide sharing, were excluded from co-occurrence clustering. The immuneACCESS repertoire file appears here via TCRdb, limited to in-frame rearrangements. These files lack a portion of the clones; in checked studies, under half of the deficit traces to unresolved V genes, and the cause of the others is not known. V and J calls and clone size come straight from that table; D and trimming were deduced from the DNA. This sample holds hundreds of thousands of clones; roughly 80% were observed only once. Of the sample, approximately 2.9% falls within the top ten clones.

In total, approximately 690 healthy bone marrow donors made up the cohort. At the time of sampling, every cohort member was nominally healthy, though immune exposures that went unrecorded were likely present. The donor was CMV seronegative and belonged to the group of 352 seronegative cohort members. Each donor provided a peripheral blood sample, and peripheral blood mononuclear cells were used for TCR beta sequencing. Genomic DNA extraction from the blood cell samples was performed with the Qiagen DNeasy Blood Extraction Kit. Results and caveats for the whole study, not just this receptor: The study gave a list of about 160 TCR beta chains associated with cytomegalovirus. About 17 rarely observed V segments, including chromosome 9 orphons, were excluded from the earlier analysis of about 500 of the donors because counts were too low. A later analysis found that TCR association rates varied across HLA loci, with DRB1 alleles showing the most associated TCRs and HLA-C alleles the fewest. Linkage disequilibrium might explain the correlated functional status among segregating V segments, but an unknown experimental factor could not be ruled out. Immune exposure information for the cohort was limited to CMV serostatus. Three of the identified cytomegalovirus-associated TCR beta chains were confirmed in vitro to be specific for cytomegalovirus antigens. Presence/absence analyses assumed roughly uniform sequencing depth across donors, an assumption that may not hold. An earlier analysis of approximately 600 of the donors showed that most TCR beta V segments appeared in productive rearrangements either about 90% or about 30% of the time, which broadly matched IMGT annotations. A later analysis found that most CMV-associated TCR beta chains appeared HLA-restricted, with HLA associations seemingly driven largely by CMV exposure. In a later genetic analysis, fewer N-insertions in productive TCRs were reported among donors in an Asian-associated ancestry cluster than the roughly 640-donor mean. Across donors, most TCR sequences were observed very rarely, whereas some public TCRs were present in many individuals. The 87-base-pair reads could not distinguish some IMGT-functional V segments, including TRBV6-2 and TRBV6-3, so those segments were excluded. Strong co-occurrence of HLA alleles, especially DR and DQ, made assigning TCR associations to individual alleles difficult. Specific HLA alleles were associated with around 18,000 TCR beta sequences at a false discovery rate of 0.05 in a later analysis. In a later analysis, HLA-associated TCR beta chains showed more clonal expansion and lower generation probabilities than non-associated chains that were equally common. This cohort had only TCR beta chains sequenced, and the lack of alpha or paired-chain data limited which features could be detected. It was suggested by the authors that the approach could potentially be generalized to other disease states and immunological phenotypes. In a later genetic analysis, a missense DCLRE1C variant was associated with V-gene and J-gene trimming of TCR beta chains, and the association was replicated in an independent cohort. Because HLA typing was missing for some donors at each locus, association tests included only the typed subset. A further reported finding was that TCR beta sequences accurately predicted the HLA-A and HLA-B alleles for most subjects in the first cohort. A later analysis reported that several top co-occurrence clusters appeared linked to parvovirus B19, influenza, CMV and Epstein-Barr virus. The classifier was reported to diagnose cytomegalovirus status with high specificity and sensitivity in both the original cohort and the validation cohort. The sequencing pipeline was judged likely to have produced a cluster of highly shared sequence variants as a technical artifact.

Source material: PBMCs. The receptor chain draws on TRBV25-1 and TRBJ2-3; TRBD2 is perhaps the D gene, given 6 matching bases. The sequence was obtained from a man younger than 40 in good health and CMV-seronegative. In nucleotide form, the sequence is TGTGCCAGCAGGGGAGGTCTCGACCTCACAGATACGCAGTATTTT. Its protein reads: CASRGGLDLTDTQYF.